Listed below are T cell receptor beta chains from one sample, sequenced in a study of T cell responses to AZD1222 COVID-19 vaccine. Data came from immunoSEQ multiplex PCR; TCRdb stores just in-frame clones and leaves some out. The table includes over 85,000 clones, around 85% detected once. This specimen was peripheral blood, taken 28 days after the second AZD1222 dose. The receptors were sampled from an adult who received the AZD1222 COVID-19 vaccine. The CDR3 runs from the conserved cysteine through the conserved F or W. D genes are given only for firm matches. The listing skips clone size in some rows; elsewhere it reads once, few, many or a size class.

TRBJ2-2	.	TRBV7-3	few	TGTGCCAGCAGCTCCGGCGTAAAGGCCGGGGAGCTGTTTTTT	CASSSGVKAGELFF
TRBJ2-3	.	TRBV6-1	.	TGTGCCAGCAGTGGCGAAGGCGGACCGAGCACAGATACGCAGTATTTT	CASSGEGGPSTDTQYF
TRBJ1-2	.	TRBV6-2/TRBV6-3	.	TGTGCCAGCAGTTTCGGTCCTACCCTTGCCGGCTATGGCTACACCTTC	CASSFGPTLAGYGYTF
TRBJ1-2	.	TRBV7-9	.	TGTGCCAGCAGCTTGGGATCCGAACAGCCCTATGGCTACACCTTC	CASSLGSEQPYGYTF
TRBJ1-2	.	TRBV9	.	TGTGCCAGCAGCAGCGGGGGAATCTATGGCTACACCTTC	CASSSGGIYGYTF
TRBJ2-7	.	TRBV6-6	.	TGTGCCAGCAGTCCAGCCGGGTCCATCTACGAGCAGTACTTC	CASSPAGSIYEQYF
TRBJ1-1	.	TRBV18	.	TGTGCCAGCTCACCATCACGACAGAAGAACACTGAAGCTTTCTTT	CASSPSRQKNTEAFF
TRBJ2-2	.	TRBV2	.	TGTGCCAGCAGTGATCAGGGGCGGGACACCGGGGAGCTGTTTTTT	CASSDQGRDTGELFF
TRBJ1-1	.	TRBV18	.	TGTGCCAGCTCACCAGGGGAGAACACTGAAGCTTTCTTT	CASSPGENTEAFF
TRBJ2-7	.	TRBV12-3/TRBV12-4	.	TGTGCCAGCAGTTTAGGACGGTACGAGCAGTACTTC	CASSLGRYEQYF